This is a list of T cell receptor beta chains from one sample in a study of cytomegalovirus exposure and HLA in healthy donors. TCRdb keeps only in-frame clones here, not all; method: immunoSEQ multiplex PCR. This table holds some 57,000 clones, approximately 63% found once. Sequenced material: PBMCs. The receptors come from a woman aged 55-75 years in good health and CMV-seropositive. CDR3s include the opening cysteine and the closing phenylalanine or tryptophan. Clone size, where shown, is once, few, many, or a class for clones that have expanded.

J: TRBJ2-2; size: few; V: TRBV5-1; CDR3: CASSLWANSPAGELFF
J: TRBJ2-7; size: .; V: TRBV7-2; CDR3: CASSPRGGAGSYEQYF
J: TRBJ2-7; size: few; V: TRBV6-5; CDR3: CASSYGIGGVKEYF
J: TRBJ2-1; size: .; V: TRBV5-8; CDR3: CASSFSGGSRGEQFF
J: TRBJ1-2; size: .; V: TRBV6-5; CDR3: CASSRGGGVPYGYTF
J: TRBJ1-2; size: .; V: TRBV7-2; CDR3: CASSLGTDSYGYTF
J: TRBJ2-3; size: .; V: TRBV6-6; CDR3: CASSYSGGASTDTQYF
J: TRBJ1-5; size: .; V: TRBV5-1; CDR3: CASSLGTGNQPQHF
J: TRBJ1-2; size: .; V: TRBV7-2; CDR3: CASSLVGAAGAGGYGYTF
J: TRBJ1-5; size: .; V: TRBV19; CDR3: CASSTRQGNQPQHF
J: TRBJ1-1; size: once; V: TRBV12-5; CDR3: CASDQTGTEAFF
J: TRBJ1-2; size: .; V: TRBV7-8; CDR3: CASSPYEGAGDYGYTF
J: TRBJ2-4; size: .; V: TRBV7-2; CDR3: CASSTLRTGGQAIQYF
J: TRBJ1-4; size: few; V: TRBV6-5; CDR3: CASSTTGGDEKLFF
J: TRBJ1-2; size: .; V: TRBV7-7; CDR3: CAIDRPGGYGYTF
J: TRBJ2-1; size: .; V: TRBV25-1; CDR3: CASSDASGARNEQFF
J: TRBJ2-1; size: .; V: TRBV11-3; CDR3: CASSPRGDNEQFF
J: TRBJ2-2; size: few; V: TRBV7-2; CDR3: CASSQGSNTGELFF
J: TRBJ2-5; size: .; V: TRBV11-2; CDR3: CASSWLPAGTGPETQYF
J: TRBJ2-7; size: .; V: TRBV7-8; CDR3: CASSRGPGTSGGYEQYF
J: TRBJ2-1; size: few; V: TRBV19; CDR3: CASSMGRGDEQFF
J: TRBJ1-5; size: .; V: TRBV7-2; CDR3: CASSLADLGDSSQHF
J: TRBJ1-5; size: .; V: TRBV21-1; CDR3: CATYAQPQHF
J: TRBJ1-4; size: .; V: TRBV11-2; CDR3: CASSFNGQATNEKLFF
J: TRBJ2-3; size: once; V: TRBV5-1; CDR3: CASSLTVEYDTQYF
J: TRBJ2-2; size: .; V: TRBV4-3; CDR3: CASSQEGGRSGGSGELFF
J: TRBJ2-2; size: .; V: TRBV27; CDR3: CASSSRLRYTGELFF
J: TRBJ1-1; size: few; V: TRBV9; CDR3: CASSALGGGNTEAFF
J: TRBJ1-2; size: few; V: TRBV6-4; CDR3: CASSDSGARGLYGYTF
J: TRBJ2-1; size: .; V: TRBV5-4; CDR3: CASSSILETEQFF
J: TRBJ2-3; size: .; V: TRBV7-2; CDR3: CASSLSPADTQYF
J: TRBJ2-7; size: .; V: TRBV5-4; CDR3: CASSFGGRAYEQYF
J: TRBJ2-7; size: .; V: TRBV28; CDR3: CASMGQGIYEQYF
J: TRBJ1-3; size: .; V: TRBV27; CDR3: CASSLNGDSFFSGNTIYF
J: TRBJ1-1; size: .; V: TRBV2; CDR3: CASKSLRATEAFF
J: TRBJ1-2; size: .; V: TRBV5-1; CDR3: CASSSDSSNYGYTF
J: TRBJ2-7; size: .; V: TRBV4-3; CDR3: CASSLQGSPYEQYF
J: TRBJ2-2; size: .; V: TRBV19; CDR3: CASRKDGTSTAGELFF
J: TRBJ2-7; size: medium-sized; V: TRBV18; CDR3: CASSPRGGNEQYF
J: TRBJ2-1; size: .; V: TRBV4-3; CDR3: CASSPERGPGNEQLF
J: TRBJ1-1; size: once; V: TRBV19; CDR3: CASSSDRGTEAFF
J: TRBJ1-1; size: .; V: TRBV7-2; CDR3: CASRPRQGPNTEAFF
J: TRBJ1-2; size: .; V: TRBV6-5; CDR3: CASSPRTGRNYGYTF
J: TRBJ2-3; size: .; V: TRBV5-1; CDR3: CASSLAGESSTDTQYF
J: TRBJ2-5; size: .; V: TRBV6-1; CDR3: CASSGHGQQETQYF
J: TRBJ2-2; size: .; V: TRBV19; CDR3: CASTSLTGSNTGELFF
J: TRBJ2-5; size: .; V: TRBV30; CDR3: CAWSDYPGFSETQYF
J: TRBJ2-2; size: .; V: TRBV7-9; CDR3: CSSSLRGGTGELFF
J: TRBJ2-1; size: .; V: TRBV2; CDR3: CASSGAISYEQFF
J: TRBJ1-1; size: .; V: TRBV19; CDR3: CASRSRGDRGDGRTEAFF
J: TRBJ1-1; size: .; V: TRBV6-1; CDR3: CASSEVRGTEAFF
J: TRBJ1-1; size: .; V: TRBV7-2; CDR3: CASSLGDRGDTEAFF
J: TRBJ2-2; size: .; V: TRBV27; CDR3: CASRIGQGGNTGELFF